The rows below give T cell receptor beta chains drawn from one sample of a study of B cell selection in AIRE deficiency. Libraries were prepared by immunoSEQ multiplex PCR; TCRdb keeps only in-frame clonotypes and omits some of them. The top ten hold approximately 0.2% of the sample, which has some 24,000 clones, roughly 97% seen once. Sequencing was performed on conventional CD4+ T cells sorted from PBMCs. Receptors were obtained from a human donor with AIRE deficiency. CDR3s include the opening cysteine and the closing phenylalanine or tryptophan. A D gene is named only where the DNA matches it firmly. Rows may omit the clone size; those that give it use once, few, many or a size class.

j_call	d_call	cdr3_length	v_call	clone_size	cdr3_aa	cdr3_nt
TRBJ2-3	NA	18	TRBV9	NA	CASSVGPNLLSSTDTQYF	TGTGCCAGCAGCGTAGGGCCAAATCTCCTTTCGAGCACAGATACGCAGTATTTT
TRBJ2-2	NA	11	TRBV19	NA	CASYYAGELFF	TGTGCCAGCTACTACGCCGGGGAGCTGTTTTTT
TRBJ1-5	NA	16	TRBV2	NA	CASSDPKRGSNQPQHF	TGTGCCAGCAGCGATCCGAAAAGGGGGAGCAATCAGCCCCAGCATTTT
TRBJ2-3	NA	11	TRBV20-1	NA	CSAVSTDTQYF	TGCAGTGCGGTCAGCACAGATACGCAGTATTTT
TRBJ1-2	NA	19	TRBV13	NA	CASSLVGGDQGRANYGYTF	TGTGCCAGCAGCTTAGTCGGAGGGGACCAGGGAAGAGCTAACTATGGCTACACCTTC
TRBJ1-5	NA	15	TRBV6-6	once	CASSLTGNSNQPQHF	TGTGCCAGCAGCCTCACAGGGAATAGCAATCAGCCCCAGCATTTT
TRBJ1-1	NA	14	TRBV5-4	NA	CASSLERGLTEAFF	TGTGCCAGCAGCTTGGAACGGGGGCTCACTGAAGCTTTCTTT
TRBJ2-5	NA	14	TRBV6-6	NA	CASSYSGVSETQYF	TGTGCCAGCAGTTACTCGGGGGTTTCAGAGACCCAGTACTTC
TRBJ1-5	NA	13	TRBV19	NA	CASSISANQPQHF	TGTGCCAGTAGTATATCGGCGAATCAGCCCCAGCATTTT
TRBJ2-3	TRBD2	18	TRBV5-4	NA	CASSLGGLAGAAADTQYF	TGTGCCAGCAGCTTGGGGGGATTAGCGGGAGCGGCGGCAGATACGCAGTATTTT
TRBJ1-2	TRBD1	14	TRBV27	NA	CASSLYRGDYGYTF	TGTGCCAGCAGTTTGTACAGGGGGGACTATGGCTACACCTTC
TRBJ2-2	NA	14	TRBV5-1	NA	CASSFQGWTGELFF	TGCGCCAGCAGCTTCCAGGGATGGACCGGGGAGCTGTTTTTT
TRBJ1-1	NA	16	TRBV6-4	NA	CASSASPGPINTEAFF	TGTGCCAGCAGTGCGTCCCCAGGGCCCATTAACACTGAAGCTTTCTTT
TRBJ1-3	NA	14	TRBV6-1	NA	CASSENRHRNTIYF	TGTGCCAGCAGTGAAAACCGACACAGAAACACCATATATTTT
TRBJ2-5	TRBD1	14	TRBV7-2	NA	CASSLGTGEGTQYF	TGTGCCAGCAGCTTAGGGACAGGGGAAGGGACCCAGTACTTC
TRBJ2-1	TRBD1	15	TRBV4-3	NA	CASSHRQGAYNEQFF	TGCGCCAGCAGCCACCGACAGGGGGCCTACAATGAGCAGTTCTTC
TRBJ1-3	NA	14	TRBV7-6	NA	CASSLMGPGNTIYF	TGTGCCAGCAGCTTAATGGGACCTGGAAACACCATATATTTT
TRBJ1-4	TRBD1	16	TRBV7-2	NA	CASSFDRGGANEKLFF	TGTGCCAGCAGCTTTGACAGGGGAGGGGCTAATGAAAAACTGTTTTTT
TRBJ1-1	NA	13	TRBV25-1	NA	CASTLEFPAEAFF	TGTGCCAGCACCTTGGAGTTTCCGGCTGAAGCTTTCTTT
TRBJ2-3	NA	15	TRBV11-3	NA	CASSLGDLSTDTQYF	TGTGCCAGCAGCTTAGGGGACCTGAGCACAGATACGCAGTATTTT
TRBJ2-7	NA	15	TRBV7-2	NA	CASSLTGRGEFEQYF	TGTGCCAGCAGCTTAACAGGCAGGGGGGAGTTCGAGCAGTACTTC
TRBJ2-7	TRBD1	16	TRBV10-3	NA	CAISEWYRGDRYEQYF	TGTGCCATCAGTGAGTGGTACAGGGGGGATAGGTACGAGCAGTACTTC
TRBJ2-1	NA	14	TRBV7-8	NA	CASSYSSSYNEQFF	TGTGCCAGCAGCTACTCGAGCTCCTACAATGAGCAGTTCTTC
TRBJ1-4	TRBD1	14	TRBV7-7	NA	CASSSGTGAEKLFF	TGTGCCAGCAGCTCTGGGACAGGGGCGGAAAAACTGTTTTTT
TRBJ2-5	TRBD2	15	TRBV23-1	NA	CASSPVPGLQETQYF	TGCGCCAGCAGTCCCGTACCGGGACTACAAGAGACCCAGTACTTC
TRBJ2-2	NA	16	TRBV6-5	once	CASSYPLGSHTGELFF	TGTGCCAGCAGTTACCCCCTCGGCTCACACACCGGGGAGCTGTTTTTT
TRBJ2-7	NA	12	TRBV29-1	NA	CSVGTPAYEQYF	TGCAGCGTTGGAACTCCCGCCTACGAGCAGTACTTC
TRBJ2-3	TRBD1	16	TRBV18	NA	CASSPPGQGHTDTQYF	TGTGCCAGCTCACCACCCGGACAGGGTCACACAGATACGCAGTATTTT
TRBJ1-1	NA	15	TRBV6-5	NA	CASSRGRREGTEAFF	TGTGCCAGCAGTCGCGGGAGGAGGGAAGGCACTGAAGCTTTCTTT
TRBJ2-5	TRBD2	16	TRBV7-8	NA	CASSSQTAGVGETQYF	TGTGCCAGCAGCTCCCAAACCGCGGGGGTGGGGGAGACCCAGTACTTC
TRBJ2-2	NA	14	TRBV11-3	NA	CASSANRNTGELFF	TGTGCCAGCAGCGCAAATAGAAACACCGGGGAGCTGTTTTTT
TRBJ2-3	NA	16	TRBV29-1	NA	CSVDTRDLGYTYTQYF	TGCAGCGTTGACACCCGGGACCTTGGGTATACCTATACGCAGTATTTT
TRBJ2-7	NA	15	TRBV7-3	once	CASSLGGTVSYEQYF	TGTGCCAGCAGCTTAGGAGGGACTGTCTCCTACGAGCAGTACTTC
TRBJ1-5	NA	11	TRBV28	NA	CASSTVIPQHF	TGTGCCAGCAGTACAGTAATTCCCCAGCATTTT
TRBJ2-1	NA	13	TRBV10-3	NA	CATFDSEGNEQFF	TGTGCCACCTTTGACAGTGAGGGCAATGAGCAGTTCTTC
TRBJ2-1	NA	18	TRBV21-1	NA	CASSKDRQGPKGTIEQFF	TGTGCCAGCAGCAAAGATAGGCAGGGACCTAAGGGTACAATAGAGCAGTTCTTC
TRBJ1-5	TRBD1	16	TRBV25-1	NA	CASSDRDRGFNQPQHF	TGTGCCAGCAGTGACCGGGACAGGGGTTTCAATCAGCCCCAGCATTTT
TRBJ2-1	TRBD2	18	TRBV28	NA	CASSLLAGGMSSYNEQFF	TGTGCCAGCAGTTTACTAGCGGGAGGCATGAGCTCCTACAATGAGCAGTTCTTC
TRBJ2-1	TRBD2	15	TRBV19	NA	CASTYLAGGPNEQFF	TGTGCCAGTACCTACCTAGCGGGGGGGCCCAATGAGCAGTTCTTC
TRBJ1-1	TRBD1	11	TRBV6-5	NA	CASSRQGEAFF	TGTGCCAGCAGTAGACAGGGCGAAGCTTTCTTT
TRBJ1-5	NA	12	TRBV2	NA	CASSDRNQPQHF	TGTGCCAGCAGTGACAGAAATCAGCCCCAGCATTTT
TRBJ2-7	NA	13	TRBV27	NA	CASSFTGSYEQYF	TGTGCCAGCAGTTTCACAGGATCCTACGAGCAGTACTTC
TRBJ1-2	NA	14	TRBV11-3	NA	CASSLRTANYGYTF	TGTGCCAGCAGCTTACGGACAGCTAACTATGGCTACACCTTC
TRBJ2-5	NA	15	TRBV7-8	NA	CASSVTGSGSETQYF	TGTGCCAGCAGCGTGACGGGAAGCGGGTCGGAGACCCAGTACTTC
TRBJ2-7	NA	13	TRBV7-2	NA	CASSLVPTYEQYF	TGTGCCAGCAGCTTAGTACCAACCTACGAGCAGTACTTC
TRBJ1-2	NA	15	TRBV11-2	NA	CASSLVDRVLVGYTF	TGTGCCAGCAGCTTAGTGGATCGGGTGTTGGTCGGATATACCTTC
TRBJ2-1	TRBD2	15	TRBV6-5	once	CASSYRGRTYNEQFF	TGTGCCAGCAGTTACCGCGGGAGGACCTACAATGAGCAGTTCTTC
TRBJ1-5	NA	15	TRBV19	NA	CASSMGVARDQPQHF	TGTGCCAGTAGTATGGGGGTGGCTAGGGATCAGCCCCAGCATTTT
TRBJ2-7	NA	14	TRBV4-2	NA	CASSLKGGSYEQYF	TGTGCCAGCAGCCTCAAAGGAGGTTCCTACGAGCAGTACTTC
TRBJ2-4	TRBD1	19	TRBV5-1	once	CASSEGTGVYPLAKNIQYF	TGCGCCAGCAGCGAGGGGACAGGGGTGTACCCTCTAGCCAAAAACATTCAGTACTTC
TRBJ2-7	TRBD2	15	TRBV5-6	once	CASSVAGAFLDEQYF	TGTGCCAGCAGCGTAGCGGGAGCGTTCTTGGACGAGCAGTACTTC
TRBJ2-1	TRBD1	16	TRBV7-9	NA	CASSKQGTGPYNEQFF	TGTGCCAGCAGCAAACAAGGGACAGGGCCCTACAATGAGCAGTTCTTC
TRBJ2-5	TRBD2	15	TRBV7-2	NA	CASSRVAGPQETQYF	TGTGCCAGCAGTCGAGTAGCGGGGCCGCAAGAGACCCAGTACTTC
TRBJ1-1	TRBD1	13	TRBV30	NA	CAWRGQGWTEAFF	TGTGCCTGGAGGGGACAGGGCTGGACTGAAGCTTTCTTT
TRBJ1-5	NA	16	TRBV4-2	once	CASSQEQAGLDQPQHF	TGTGCCAGCAGCCAAGAACAGGCCGGTCTTGATCAGCCCCAGCATTTT
TRBJ2-7	TRBD1	14	TRBV5-1	NA	CASSMTQGAYEQYF	TGCGCCAGCAGCATGACACAGGGGGCTTACGAGCAGTACTTC
TRBJ2-6	NA	16	TRBV7-2	NA	CASSLEPGGGANVLTF	TGTGCCAGCAGCTTAGAACCAGGTGGCGGGGCCAACGTCCTGACTTTC
TRBJ1-1	TRBD1	13	TRBV10-1	NA	CASSSSPDRDAFF	TGCGCCAGCAGTTCGTCCCCCGACAGGGATGCTTTCTTT
TRBJ1-2	TRBD1	13	TRBV6-5	NA	CASSLTGNYGYTF	TGTGCCAGCAGCCTGACAGGGAACTATGGCTACACCTTC
TRBJ2-7	TRBD2	16	TRBV7-2	NA	CASSLASAGGQYEQYF	TGTGCCAGCAGCTTAGCGTCTGCGGGAGGGCAATACGAGCAGTACTTC